The 24 T cell receptor beta chains reported below all come from one sample, sequenced in a study of T cell responses to AZD1222 COVID-19 vaccine. Clones were read by immunoSEQ multiplex PCR, and TCRdb kept only the in-frame ones, dropping some. The table records about 130,000 clones, around 90% of them present only once. The material was peripheral blood, obtained on day 0 of MenACWY control vaccination. These receptors originate from an adult in good health.

The genes are TRBV19 and TRBJ2-7; tentative D call: TRBD1 (5 bases). The CDR3 contains 14 residues. The germline V and J ends were trimmed by 1 base and 4 bases, with 11 bases remaining between them. Per germline, CDR1 LNHDA and CDR2 SQIVND (reference sequence). CDR3 DNA sequence: TGTGCCAGTAGTATAGGGGGCGGTGGATACGAGCAGTACTTC. It codes for CASSIGGGGYEQYF.

The rearrangement joins TRBV5-1 to TRBJ1-6; D not certain. V was trimmed by 4 bases and J by 14 bases, leaving 19 bases between them. The CDR3 runs to 14 residues. Germline V gene data show CDR1 as SGHRS and CDR2 as YFSETQ. CDR3 in DNA: TGCGCCAGCAGCCCTGACGGCCCGGGAGGGTCCCTCCACTTT. Its translation is CASSPDGPGGSLHF.

The gene calls are TRBV5-1 and TRBJ1-4; D is undetermined. Deletions cut 6 bases from V and 0 bases from J, with 12 bases between. Germline assignment: CDR1 SGHRS and CDR2 YFSETQ. The CDR3 runs 15 residues. The CDR3 protein is CASTLGLATNEKLFF. The CDR3 DNA is TGCGCCAGCACCCTTGGCCTAGCAACTAATGAAAAACTGTTTTTT.

This sequence joins TRBV7-8 and TRBJ2-7, with D possibly called TRBD1 or TRBD2 (5 bases each). Germline assignment: CDR1 SGHVS and CDR2 FQNEAQ. The CDR3 has 14 amino acids. With 5 bases removed from V and 2 bases from J, the gap between germline ends came to 13 bases. CDR3 nucleotide sequence: TGTGCCAGCAGCCCCCGGGACCGGACCTACGAGCAGTACTTC. Encoded protein: CASSPRDRTYEQYF.

The CDR3 sequence: CASRPWRVGGDTQYF. CDR3 nucleotide sequence: TGTGCCAGCAGGCCCTGGCGGGTCGGGGGAGATACGCAGTATTTT. V and J are TRBV6-5 and TRBJ2-3, with D possibly being TRBD2 (6 bases). The CDR3 spans 15 residues. The germline V gene has CDR1 MNHEY and CDR2 SVGAGI. V gave up 6 bases and J gave up 5 bases, with 18 bases separating them.

The genes are TRBV27 and TRBJ2-2; D may be TRBD2 (6 bases). This CDR3 has 14 residues. V lost 4 bases, J lost 4 bases, and 10 bases lay in between. CDR1 and CDR2 (germline): MNHEY, SMNVEV (reference sequence). This chain's CDR3 is CASSCGVCTGELFF. The DNA of the CDR3 is TGTGCCAGCAGTTGCGGGGTTTGCACCGGGGAGCTGTTTTTT.

The rearrangement joins TRBV28 to TRBJ2-2; 10 bases are a match to TRBD2. CDR1 is MDHEN, CDR2 SYDVKM, per germline. Trimming at V came to 5 bases and at J to 0 bases, leaving 6 bases not matched to a gene. The CDR3 totals 17 residues. In nucleotides, the CDR3 is TGTGCCAGCAGTCTCGGGGGACTAGCGCCGAACACCGGGGAGCTGTTTTTT. The encoded protein is CASSLGGLAPNTGELFF.

V usage is TRBV3-1 (or the pseudogene TRBV3-2) and J usage is TRBJ1-3, with D maybe TRBD1 (6 bases). Germline V gene data show CDR1 as LGHDT and CDR2 as YNNKEL (reference sequence). The length of the CDR3 is 15 residues. Trimming stripped 1 base from V and 2 bases from J, with 9 bases between. CDR3 in amino acids: CASSQAGVTGNTIYF. In DNA, the CDR3 is TGTGCCAGCAGCCAAGCAGGGGTAACTGGAAACACCATATATTTT.

The chain has TRBV5-1 and TRBJ1-2; TRBD1 matches 8 bases. This CDR3 contains 14 residues. Looked up from germline, CDR1 is SGHRS and CDR2 is YFSETQ. V shed 3 bases, J shed 4 bases, and the junction held 5 bases outside the gene matches. The CDR3 here is CASSSTGAGYGYTF. For the CDR3, the DNA is TGCGCCAGCAGCTCGACAGGGGCGGGCTATGGCTACACCTTC.

For the CDR3, the DNA is TGTGCCAGCAGCTTCCTAAATGAAAAACTGTTTTTT. Translated: CASSFLNEKLFF. The rearrangement links TRBV5-5 to TRBJ1-4, with D uncertain. Germline CDR1 reads SGHKS; CDR2 reads YYEKEE (reference sequence). The CDR3 runs to 12 residues. V was shortened by 2 bases and J by 5 bases, with 4 bases between the two germline ends.

The table lists this clone with a few counts. This rearrangement joins TRBV24-1 to TRBJ1-5; unclear D gene. CDR3 length equals 15 residues. Between the trimmed V and J ends, which lost 0 bases and 11 bases, there was a span of 16 bases. Per germline, CDR1 KGHDR and CDR2 SFDVKD. For the CDR3, the DNA is TGTGCCACCAGTGATTTGTCCGGAGGTCGAAGTTCCCAGCATTTT. This gives the protein CATSDLSGGRSSQHF.

This clone was seen once. The chain employs TRBV5-1 and TRBJ2-4, with a weak D call TRBD1 (6 bases). Germline values: CDR1 SGHRS, CDR2 YFSETQ. Trimming shortened V by 0 bases and J by 6 bases, and 7 bases separated the two germline ends. CDR3 length: 13 amino acids. The CDR3: CASSLAGVNIQYF. The DNA for the CDR3 is TGCGCCAGCAGCTTGGCAGGGGTAAACATTCAGTACTTC.

The gene calls are TRBV6-1 and TRBJ1-5; D might be TRBD1 (6 bases). Germline CDR1 MNHNS, CDR2 SASEGT. Deletions cut 1 base from V and 6 bases from J, with 13 bases between. The CDR3 covers 15 residues. Written as DNA, the CDR3 is TGTGCCAGCAGTGAAGAAGGGGGAGGCTTTCAGCCCCAGCATTTT. This translates into CASSEEGGGFQPQHF.

The chain has TRBV18 and TRBJ2-1; no reliable D call. This CDR3 is 12 amino acids long. The germline V gene encodes CDR1 KGHSH and CDR2 LQKENI. V was shortened by 2 bases and J by 7 bases, with 6 bases between the two germline ends. CDR3 amino acids: CASSPSGNEQFF. CDR3 DNA sequence: TGTGCCAGCTCACCAAGTGGGAATGAGCAGTTCTTC. The full variable domain, its missing parts supplied by reference TRBV18 and TRBJ2-1, is NAGVMQNPRHLVRRRGQEARLRCSPMKGHSHVYWYRQLPEEGLKFMVYLQKENIIDESGMPKERFSAEFPKEGPSILRIQQVVRGDSAAYFCASSPSGNEQFFGPGTRLTVL.

This clone was picked up a small number of times. This chain uses TRBV10-2 with TRBJ2-5; 9 nucleotides line up with TRBD2. This CDR3 comprises 15 residues. Germline V gives CDR1 WSHSY, CDR2 SAAADI. V lost 3 bases and J lost 5; bases outside the gene matches: 7. CDR3 bases: TGCGCCAGCAGTGACTCGGTAGCGGGAGCGGAGACCCAGTACTTC. Translation gives CASSDSVAGAETQYF.

CDR3 region: CASSPKQGNSNQPQHF. For the CDR3, the DNA is TGTGCCAGCTCACCAAAACAGGGGAATAGCAATCAGCCCCAGCATTTT. The chain carries TRBV18 and TRBJ1-5; 7 bases are a match to TRBD1. The germline V gene has CDR1 KGHSH and CDR2 LQKENI. The junction had 4 bases not matched to a gene; V was cut back by 2 bases and J by 0 bases. The CDR3 spans 16 residues.

The chain combines TRBV7-9 with TRBJ1-2; possibly TRBD1 for D (5 bases). Per the germline V gene, CDR1 is SEHNR and CDR2 is FQNEAQ (reference sequence). Trimming pared 7 bases from V and 5 bases from J, leaving 11 bases between. CDR3 length: 12 residues. The CDR3 region is CASTHWGYGYTF. The CDR3 DNA reads TGTGCCAGCACCCATTGGGGGTATGGCTACACCTTC.

This clone has a handful of counts. The gene calls are TRBV6-1 and TRBJ2-2, with 8 bases identical to TRBD1. V trimming: 2 bases; J trimming: 6 bases; junction bases outside the gene matches: 5. CDR1 and CDR2 (germline): MNHNS, SASEGT. The CDR3 runs 15 residues. In DNA, the CDR3 is TGTGCCAGCAGTGAACAGGGGGCTAGCGCCGGGGAGCTGTTTTTT. It translates to CASSEQGASAGELFF.

V gene TRBV28 combines with J gene TRBJ1-2; 9 bases map to TRBD1. CDR3 size: 13 residues. Looked up from germline, CDR1 is MDHEN and CDR2 is SYDVKM. V gave up 8 bases and J gave up 10 bases; unmatched junction bases: 11. CDR3 nucleotides: TGTGCCAGCCAGAGGAGCCTACAGGGGGCCTACACCTTC. Amino acids: CASQRSLQGAYTF.

This clone was detected once. V and J are TRBV9 and TRBJ1-1, with 8 bases fitting TRBD1. This CDR3 is built from 14 residues. Germline V gene data show CDR1 as SGDLS and CDR2 as YYNGEE. V lost 5 bases and J lost 5; bases outside the gene matches: 8. CDR3 sequence reads: CASSRTGSGTEAFF. Here the CDR3 DNA reads TGTGCCAGCAGTCGGACAGGGAGTGGGACTGAAGCTTTCTTT.

This clone was observed a few times. CDR3 residues: CASSLEVQGLAGNTIYF. The CDR3 DNA reads TGCGCCAGCAGCTTGGAAGTACAGGGCTTGGCTGGAAACACCATATATTTT. This chain uses TRBV5-1 with TRBJ1-3; maybe TRBD1 (6 bases). Trimming shortened V by 0 bases and J by 2 bases, and 15 bases separated the two germline ends. The CDR3 extends over 17 amino acids. Looked up from germline, CDR1 is SGHRS and CDR2 is YFSETQ.

Of note for this clone: The DNA is omitted, as the CDR3 cannot be located on it reliably, and the CDR3 follows TCRdb's listing. The V and J genes are TRBV2 and TRBJ2-1; no DNA check was done on the table's D call, TRBD1. The CDR3 numbers 15 amino acids, ends counted. The germline gives CDR1 SNHLY, CDR2 FYNNEI. CDR3 in amino acids: CASSVVGTGISKRFF.

The chain joins TRBV3-1 (or the pseudogene TRBV3-2) to TRBJ2-3, with a weak D call TRBD2 (5 bases). Per germline, CDR1 LGHDT and CDR2 YNNKEL (reference sequence). The V end was cut by 1 base, the J end by 2 bases, with 13 bases between. The CDR3 consists of 16 residues. CDR3 nucleotide sequence: TGTGCCAGCAGCCAAGGAAGTAGACTACTCACAGATACGCAGTATTTT. Translating gives CASSQGSRLLTDTQYF.

The V call is TRBV2, the J call TRBJ2-3; 7 nucleotides agree with TRBD2. CDR1 SNHLY and CDR2 FYNNEI come from the germline V gene. The junction had 5 bases not matched to a gene; V was cut back by 4 bases and J by 1 base. This CDR3 has 15 residues. CDR3 bases: TGTGCCAGCAGTGTTCTCCTAGCGGGCACAGATACGCAGTATTTT. It specifies CASSVLLAGTDTQYF. Complete variable domain (other parts from reference TRBV2 and TRBJ2-3): EPEVTQTPSHQVTQMGQEVILRCVPISNHLYFYWYRQILGQKVEFLVSFYNNEISEKSEIFDDQFSVERPDGSNFTLKIRSTKLEDSAMYFCASSVLLAGTDTQYFGPGTRLTVL.